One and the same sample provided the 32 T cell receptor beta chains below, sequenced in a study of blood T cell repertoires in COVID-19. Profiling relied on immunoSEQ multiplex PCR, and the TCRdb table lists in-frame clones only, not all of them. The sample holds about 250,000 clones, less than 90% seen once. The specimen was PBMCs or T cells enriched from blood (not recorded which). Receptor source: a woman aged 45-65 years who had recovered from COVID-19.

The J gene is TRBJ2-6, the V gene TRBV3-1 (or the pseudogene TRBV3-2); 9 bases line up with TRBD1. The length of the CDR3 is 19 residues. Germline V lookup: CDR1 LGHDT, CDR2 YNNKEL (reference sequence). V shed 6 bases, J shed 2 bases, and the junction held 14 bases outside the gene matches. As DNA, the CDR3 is TGTGCCAGCAGAGCCCTGGGACAGGGTAAAAAACCTGGGGCCAACGTCCTGACTTTC. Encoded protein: CASRALGQGKKPGANVLTF.

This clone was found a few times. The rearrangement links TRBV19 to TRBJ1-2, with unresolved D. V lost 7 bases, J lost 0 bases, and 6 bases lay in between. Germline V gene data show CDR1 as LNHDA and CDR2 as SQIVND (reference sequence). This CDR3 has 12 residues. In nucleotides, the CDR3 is TGTGCCAGTAAGCGGGCTAACTATGGCTACACCTTC. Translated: CASKRANYGYTF.

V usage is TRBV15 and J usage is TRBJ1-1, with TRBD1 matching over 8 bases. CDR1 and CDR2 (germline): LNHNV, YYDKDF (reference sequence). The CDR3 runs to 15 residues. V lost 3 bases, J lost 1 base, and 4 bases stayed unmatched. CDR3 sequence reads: CATSRGTGENTEAFF. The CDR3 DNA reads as TGTGCCACCAGCAGGGGGACAGGAGAGAACACTGAAGCTTTCTTT.

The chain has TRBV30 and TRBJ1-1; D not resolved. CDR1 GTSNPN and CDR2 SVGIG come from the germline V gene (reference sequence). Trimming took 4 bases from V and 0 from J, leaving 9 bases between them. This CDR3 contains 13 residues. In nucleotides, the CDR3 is TGTGCCTGGACGGAGGATATGAACACTGAAGCTTTCTTT. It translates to CAWTEDMNTEAFF.

CDR3 DNA sequence: TGTGCCAGTAGTGTCGTGCGGGAAGATACGCAGTATTTT. This gives the protein CASSVVREDTQYF. This chain links TRBV19 with TRBJ2-3; D possibly corresponds to TRBD2 (6 bases). The CDR3 has 13 amino acids. CDR1 LNHDA and CDR2 SQIVND come from the germline V gene (reference sequence). Trimming shortened V by 5 bases and J by 5 bases, and 11 bases separated the two germline ends.

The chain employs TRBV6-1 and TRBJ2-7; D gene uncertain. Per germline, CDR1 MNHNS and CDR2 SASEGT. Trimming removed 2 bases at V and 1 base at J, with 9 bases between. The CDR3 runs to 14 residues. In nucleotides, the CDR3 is TGTGCCAGCAGTGAATACACACTATCCTACGAGCAGTACTTC. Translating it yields CASSEYTLSYEQYF.

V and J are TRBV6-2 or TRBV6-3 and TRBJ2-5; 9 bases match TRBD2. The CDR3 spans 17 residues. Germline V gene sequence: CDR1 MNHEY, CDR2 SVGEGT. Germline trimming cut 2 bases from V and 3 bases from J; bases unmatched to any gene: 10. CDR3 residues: CASSYPSLAGRKETQYF. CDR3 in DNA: TGTGCCAGCAGTTACCCCTCCCTAGCGGGGCGCAAAGAGACCCAGTACTTC.

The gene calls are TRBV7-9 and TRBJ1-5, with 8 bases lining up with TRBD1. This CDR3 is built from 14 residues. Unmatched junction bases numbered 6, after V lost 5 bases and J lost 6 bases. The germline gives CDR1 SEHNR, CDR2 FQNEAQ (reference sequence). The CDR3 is CASSKDRGGQPQHF. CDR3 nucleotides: TGTGCCAGCAGCAAAGACAGGGGCGGTCAGCCCCAGCATTTT.

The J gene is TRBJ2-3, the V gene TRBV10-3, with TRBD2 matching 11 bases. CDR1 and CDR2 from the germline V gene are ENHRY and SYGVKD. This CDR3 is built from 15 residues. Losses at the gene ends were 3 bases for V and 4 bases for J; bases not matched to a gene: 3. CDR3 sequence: CAISELAGVSDTQYF. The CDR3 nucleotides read TGTGCCATCAGTGAACTAGCGGGAGTATCAGATACGCAGTATTTT.

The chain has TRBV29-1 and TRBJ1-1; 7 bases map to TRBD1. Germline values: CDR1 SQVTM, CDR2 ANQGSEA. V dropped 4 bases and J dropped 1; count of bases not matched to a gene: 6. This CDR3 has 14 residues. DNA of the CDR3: TGCAGCGTTGGGGGGACAGTCGAGAACACTGAAGCTTTCTTT. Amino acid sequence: CSVGGTVENTEAFF.

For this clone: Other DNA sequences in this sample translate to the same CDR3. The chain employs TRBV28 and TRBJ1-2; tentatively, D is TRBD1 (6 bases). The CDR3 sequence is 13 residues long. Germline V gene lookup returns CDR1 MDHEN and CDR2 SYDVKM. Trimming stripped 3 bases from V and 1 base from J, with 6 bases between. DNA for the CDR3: TGTGCCAGCAGTTTGGACAGTAACTATGGCTACACCTTC. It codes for CASSLDSNYGYTF.

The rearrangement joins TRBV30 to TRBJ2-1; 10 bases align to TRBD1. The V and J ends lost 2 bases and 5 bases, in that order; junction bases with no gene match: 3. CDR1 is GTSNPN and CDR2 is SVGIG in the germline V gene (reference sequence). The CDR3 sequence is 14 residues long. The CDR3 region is CAWSTGTGDNEQFF. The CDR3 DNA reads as TGTGCCTGGAGTACCGGGACAGGGGACAATGAGCAGTTCTTC.

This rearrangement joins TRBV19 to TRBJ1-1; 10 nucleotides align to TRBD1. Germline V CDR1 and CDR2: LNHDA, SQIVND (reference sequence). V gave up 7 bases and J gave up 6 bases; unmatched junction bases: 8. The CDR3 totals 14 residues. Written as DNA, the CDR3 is TGTGCCAGTACCCGGGACAGGGGTGTATCTGAAGCTTTCTTT. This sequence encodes CASTRDRGVSEAFF.

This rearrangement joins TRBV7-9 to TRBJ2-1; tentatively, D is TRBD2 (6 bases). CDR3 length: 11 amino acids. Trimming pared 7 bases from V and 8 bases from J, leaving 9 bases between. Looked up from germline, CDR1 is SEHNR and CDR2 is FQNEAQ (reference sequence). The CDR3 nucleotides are TGTGCCAGCAATTGGGGGGATGAGCAGTTCTTC. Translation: CASNWGDEQFF.

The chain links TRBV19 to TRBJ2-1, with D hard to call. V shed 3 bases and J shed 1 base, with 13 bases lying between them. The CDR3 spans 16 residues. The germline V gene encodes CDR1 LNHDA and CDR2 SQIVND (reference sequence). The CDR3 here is CASSILGSRSYNEQFF. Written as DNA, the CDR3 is TGTGCCAGTAGTATCTTAGGTTCTAGGTCCTACAATGAGCAGTTCTTC.

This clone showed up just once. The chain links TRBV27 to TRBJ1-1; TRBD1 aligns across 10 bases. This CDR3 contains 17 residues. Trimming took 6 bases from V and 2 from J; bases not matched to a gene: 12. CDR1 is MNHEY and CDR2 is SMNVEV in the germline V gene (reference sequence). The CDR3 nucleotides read TGTGCCAGCAGGGCAGGGACAGGGGAGAAGTCCAACACTGAAGCTTTCTTT. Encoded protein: CASRAGTGEKSNTEAFF.

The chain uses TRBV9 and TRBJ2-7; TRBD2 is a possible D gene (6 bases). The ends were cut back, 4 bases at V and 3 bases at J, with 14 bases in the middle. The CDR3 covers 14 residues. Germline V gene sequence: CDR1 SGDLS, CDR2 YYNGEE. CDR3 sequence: CASSPGDNDYEQYF. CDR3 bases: TGTGCCAGCAGCCCGGGGGATAACGACTACGAGCAGTACTTC.

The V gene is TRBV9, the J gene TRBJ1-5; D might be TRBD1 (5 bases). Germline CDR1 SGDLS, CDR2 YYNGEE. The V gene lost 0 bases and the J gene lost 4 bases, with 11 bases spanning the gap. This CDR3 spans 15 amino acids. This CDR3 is CASSVGGRVNQPQHF. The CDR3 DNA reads TGTGCCAGCAGCGTAGGCGGCAGGGTAAATCAGCCCCAGCATTTT.

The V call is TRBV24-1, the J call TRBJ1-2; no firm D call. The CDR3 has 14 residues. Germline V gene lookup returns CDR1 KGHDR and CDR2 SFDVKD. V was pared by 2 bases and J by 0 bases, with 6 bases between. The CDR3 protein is CATSDSGSNYGYTF. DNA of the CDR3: TGTGCCACCAGTGATTCCGGTTCTAACTATGGCTACACCTTC.

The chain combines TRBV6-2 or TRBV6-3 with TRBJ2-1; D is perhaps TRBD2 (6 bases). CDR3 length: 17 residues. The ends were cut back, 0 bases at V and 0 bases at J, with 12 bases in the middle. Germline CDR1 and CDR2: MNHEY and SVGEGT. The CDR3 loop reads CASSYSPPSDSYNEQFF. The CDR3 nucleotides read TGTGCCAGCAGTTACTCCCCGCCTAGCGACTCCTACAATGAGCAGTTCTTC.

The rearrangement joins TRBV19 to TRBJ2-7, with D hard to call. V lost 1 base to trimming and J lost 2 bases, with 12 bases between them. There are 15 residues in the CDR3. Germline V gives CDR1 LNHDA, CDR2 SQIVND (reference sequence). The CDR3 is CASSIGRIVAYEQYF. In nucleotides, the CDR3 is TGTGCCAGTAGTATAGGTAGAATTGTCGCCTACGAGCAGTACTTC.

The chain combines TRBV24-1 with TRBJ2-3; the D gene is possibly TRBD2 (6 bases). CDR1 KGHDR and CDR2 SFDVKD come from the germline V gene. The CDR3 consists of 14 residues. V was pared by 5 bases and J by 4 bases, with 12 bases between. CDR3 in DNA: TGTGCCACCAGTGCTGGAGGGCCCCCAGATACGCAGTATTTT. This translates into CATSAGGPPDTQYF.

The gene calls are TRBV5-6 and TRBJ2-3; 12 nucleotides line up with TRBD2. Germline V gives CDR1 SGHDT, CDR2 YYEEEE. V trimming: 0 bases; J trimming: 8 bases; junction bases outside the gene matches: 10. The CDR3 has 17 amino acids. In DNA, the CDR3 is TGTGCCAGCAGCTTGGCCTCCCTAGCGGGAGGGGGTGTTACGCAGTATTTT. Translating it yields CASSLASLAGGGVTQYF. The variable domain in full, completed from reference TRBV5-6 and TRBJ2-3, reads DAGVTQSPTHLIKTRGQQVTLRCSPKSGHDTVSWYQQALGQGPQFIFQYYEEEERQRGNFPDRFSGHQFPNYSSELNVNALLLGDSALYLCASSLASLAGGGVTQYFGPGTRLTVL.

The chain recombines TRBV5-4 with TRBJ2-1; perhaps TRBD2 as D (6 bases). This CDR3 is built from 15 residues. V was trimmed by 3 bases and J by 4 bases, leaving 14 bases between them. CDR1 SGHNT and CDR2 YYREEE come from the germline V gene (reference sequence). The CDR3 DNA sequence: TGTGCCAGCAGCTCCTCGGGGGTTAATTACAATGAGCAGTTCTTC. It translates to CASSSSGVNYNEQFF.

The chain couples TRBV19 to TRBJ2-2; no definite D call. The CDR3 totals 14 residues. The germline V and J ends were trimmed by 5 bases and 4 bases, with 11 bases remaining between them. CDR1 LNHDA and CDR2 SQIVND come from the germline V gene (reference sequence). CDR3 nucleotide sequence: TGTGCCAGTAGTTTTAGACATCGCACCGGGGAGCTGTTTTTT. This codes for CASSFRHRTGELFF. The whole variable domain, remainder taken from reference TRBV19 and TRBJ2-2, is DGGITQSPKYLFRKEGQNVTLSCEQNLNHDAMYWYRQDPGQGLRLIYYSQIVNDFQKGDIAEGYSVSREKKESFPLTVTSAQKNPTAFYLCASSFRHRTGELFFGEGSRLTVL.

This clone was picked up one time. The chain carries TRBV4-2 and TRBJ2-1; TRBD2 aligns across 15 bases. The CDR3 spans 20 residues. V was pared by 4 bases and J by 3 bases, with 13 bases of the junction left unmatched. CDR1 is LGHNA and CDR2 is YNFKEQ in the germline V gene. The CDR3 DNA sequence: TGTGCCAGCAGCCCAGTTGAGGTTGGACTAGCGGGAGGGTTCTACAATGAGCAGTTCTTC. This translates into CASSPVEVGLAGGFYNEQFF.

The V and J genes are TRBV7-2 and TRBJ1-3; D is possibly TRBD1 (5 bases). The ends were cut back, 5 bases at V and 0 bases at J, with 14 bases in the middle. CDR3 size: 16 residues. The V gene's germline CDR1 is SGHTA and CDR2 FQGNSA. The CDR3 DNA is TGTGCCAGCAGCCTCCACCGGGGGATCTCTGGAAACACCATATATTTT. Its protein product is CASSLHRGISGNTIYF.

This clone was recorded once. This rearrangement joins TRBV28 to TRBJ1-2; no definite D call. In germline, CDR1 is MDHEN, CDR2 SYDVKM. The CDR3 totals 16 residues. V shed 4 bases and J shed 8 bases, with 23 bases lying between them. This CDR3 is CASSSPSRAAIMGYTF. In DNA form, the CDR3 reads TGTGCCAGCAGTTCCCCATCGAGGGCGGCTATCATGGGCTACACCTTC.

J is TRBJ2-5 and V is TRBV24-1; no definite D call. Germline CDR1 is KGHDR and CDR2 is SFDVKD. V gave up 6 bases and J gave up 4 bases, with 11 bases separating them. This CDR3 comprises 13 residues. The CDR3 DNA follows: TGTGCCACCAGTCTGGGCCTCCCAGAGACCCAGTACTTC. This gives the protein CATSLGLPETQYF.

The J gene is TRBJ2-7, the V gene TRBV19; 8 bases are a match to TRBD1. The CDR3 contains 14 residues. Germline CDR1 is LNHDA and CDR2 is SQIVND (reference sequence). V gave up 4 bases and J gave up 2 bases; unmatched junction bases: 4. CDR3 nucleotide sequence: TGTGCCAGTAGTACGGGACAGGATACCTACGAGCAGTACTTC. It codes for CASSTGQDTYEQYF.

CDR3 region: CASSQYGTSLGETQYF. In DNA form, the CDR3 reads TGTGCCAGCAGCCAGTACGGGACTTCCCTCGGAGAGACCCAGTACTTC. V usage is TRBV3-1 (or the pseudogene TRBV3-2) and J usage is TRBJ2-5; possibly TRBD2 for D (6 bases). This CDR3 has 16 residues. Germline-derived CDR1 and CDR2 are LGHDT and YNNKEL (reference sequence). V was pared by 3 bases and J by 4 bases, with 18 bases between.

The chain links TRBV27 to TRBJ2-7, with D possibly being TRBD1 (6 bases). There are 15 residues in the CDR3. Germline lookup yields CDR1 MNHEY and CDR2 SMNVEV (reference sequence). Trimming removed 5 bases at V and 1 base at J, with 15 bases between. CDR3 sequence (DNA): TGTGCCAGCAGTATCTCTAGGGGACATTCCTACGAGCAGTACTTC. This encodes CASSISRGHSYEQYF.